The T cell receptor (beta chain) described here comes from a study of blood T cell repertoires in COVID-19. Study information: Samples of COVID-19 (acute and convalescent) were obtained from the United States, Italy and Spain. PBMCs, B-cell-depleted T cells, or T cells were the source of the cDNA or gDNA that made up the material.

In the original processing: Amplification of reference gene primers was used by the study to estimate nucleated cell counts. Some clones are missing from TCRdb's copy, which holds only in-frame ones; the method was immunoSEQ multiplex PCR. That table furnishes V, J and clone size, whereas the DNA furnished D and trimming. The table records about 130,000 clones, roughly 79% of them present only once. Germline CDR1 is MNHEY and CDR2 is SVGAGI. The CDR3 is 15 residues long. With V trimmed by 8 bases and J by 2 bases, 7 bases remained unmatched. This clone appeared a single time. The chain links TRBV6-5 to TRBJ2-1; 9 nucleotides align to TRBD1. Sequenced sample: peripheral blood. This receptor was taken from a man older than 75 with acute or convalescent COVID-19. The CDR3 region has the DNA TGTGCCAGCGGACCCGGACAGGGGACCTACAATGAGCAGTTCTTC. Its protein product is CASGPGQGTYNEQFF.